This T cell receptor beta chain came from a study of cytomegalovirus exposure and HLA in healthy donors. Donors came from a validation cohort of over a hundred subjects, distinct from the first 666-subject cohort. This table comes from immunoSEQ multiplex PCR, and its TCRdb copy is limited to in-frame clones, with some not included. This sample has over 80,000 clones, with around 84% found just once. Study results and limitations: Cytomegalovirus-associated status was assigned to about 150 TCR beta chains. Some public TCRs appeared in many individuals, while most sequences were rare.

Regarding this clone: Its antigen is undetermined.

The sequenced material came from PBMCs. The receptor's source is a man between 18 and 29 years old in good health and CMV-seropositive.

The CDR3 region has the DNA TGTGCCAGCAGCTTACGGGACAGAGGGTCGGCGGCCCAGTACTTC. Its translation is CASSLRDRGSAAQYF. This chain connects TRBV2 to TRBJ2-5; TRBD1 matches at 7 bases. V lost 6 bases and J lost 9; bases outside the gene matches: 16. This CDR3 is 15 amino acids long. CDR1 and CDR2 (germline): SNHLY, FYNNEI.